Below, 13 T cell receptor beta chains from the same sample are listed, as sequenced in a study of blood T cells in healthy people across ages. Through a sample-barcoded 5' primer and a J-beta primer mix, a second PCR was run for 7 to 11 cycles. TCRdb re-derived calls from the 5' RACE reads in MiXCR, one entry per CDR3 protein. This table has more than 700,000 distinct CDR3 sequences, about 42% appearing once. Sequenced: blood. Every receptor here comes from a man of 80 years or more in good health.

This clonotype appeared a few times. CDR3 DNA: TGTGCCAGCAGCTATGTTAGCGGGAGAGGAGGGGATACGCAGTATTTT. This gives the protein CASSYVSGRGGDTQYF. The rearrangement uses TRBV11-2 and TRBJ2-3; 9 bases line up with TRBD2. V gave up 4 bases and J gave up 6 bases; unmatched junction bases: 11. Germline values: CDR1 SGHAT, CDR2 FQNNGV. This CDR3 is 16 amino acids long.

This clonotype was picked up one time. The rearrangement uses TRBV28 and TRBJ1-2; D gene uncertain. Germline V CDR1 and CDR2: MDHEN, SYDVKM. Trimming removed 8 bases at V and 8 bases at J, with 15 bases between. CDR3 length: 12 amino acids. The CDR3 DNA is TGTGCCAGCGGTAGCCCGTTAGACGGCTACACCTTC. This translates into CASGSPLDGYTF.

This clonotype was counted at least ten times. The V call is TRBV20-1, the J call TRBJ2-7, with no clear D. Germline CDR1 DFQATT, CDR2 SNEGSKA (reference sequence). This CDR3 is 12 amino acids long. Trimming took 1 base from V and 4 from J, leaving 8 bases between them. The CDR3 is CSARASAYEQYF. CDR3 in DNA: TGCAGTGCTAGAGCCTCAGCGTACGAGCAGTACTTC.

In nucleotides, the CDR3 is TGCAGTGCTAGAGATTCAGGGGCCTATGAAGCTTTCTTT. It is translated as CSARDSGAYEAFF. The gene calls are TRBV20-1 and TRBJ1-1, with D maybe TRBD1 (6 bases). V dropped 0 bases and J dropped 7 bases, with 12 bases sitting between them. Germline V gene data show CDR1 as DFQATT and CDR2 as SNEGSKA (reference sequence). CDR3 length: 13 amino acids.

The chain carries TRBV6-6 and TRBJ2-7; D gene ambiguous. Germline V lookup: CDR1 MNHNY, CDR2 SVGAGI (reference sequence). The CDR3 is made up of 14 amino acids. V was shortened by 7 bases and J by 7 bases, with 20 bases between the two germline ends. The CDR3 spells CASTQGTHGNEQYF. CDR3 in DNA: TGTGCCAGCACCCAAGGCACCCACGGCAATGAGCAGTACTTC.

Note on this clonotype: This may come from a read error, since a much larger clone is one base off. V is TRBV7-2 and J is TRBJ2-1; D unresolved. Germline V gene sequence: CDR1 SGHTA, CDR2 FQGNSA. Between the trimmed V and J ends, which lost 4 bases and 5 bases, there was a span of 6 bases. This CDR3 contains 12 residues. The CDR3 is CASSSVNNEQFF. The CDR3 DNA follows: TGTGCCAGCAGCTCGGTGAACAATGAGCAGTTCTTC.

This clonotype appeared a few times. The chain uses TRBV29-1 and TRBJ2-7, with 8 nucleotides matching TRBD1. J gave up 5 bases and V 6 bases, and 6 bases lay outside the gene matches. CDR1 and CDR2 (germline): SQVTM, ANQGSEA. The CDR3 consists of 12 residues. The CDR3 DNA reads as TGCAGCGTGACGACAGGGGCGGACGAGCAGTACTTC. It is translated as CSVTTGADEQYF.

The genes are TRBV5-1 and TRBJ2-2; 8 nucleotides agree with TRBD2. Per germline, CDR1 SGHRS and CDR2 YFSETQ. With V trimmed by 0 bases and J by 3 bases, 4 bases remained unmatched. The CDR3 loop spans 16 amino acids. The CDR3 DNA is TGCGCCAGCAGCTTGGTGTCGGGACTAGACACCGGGGAGCTGTTTTTT. Amino acid sequence: CASSLVSGLDTGELFF.

In its sample, this clonotype was seen a few times. The gene calls are TRBV18 and TRBJ2-7, with TRBD2 matching over 13 bases. This CDR3 is built from 15 residues. Germline CDR1 is KGHSH and CDR2 is LQKENI. With V trimmed by 5 bases and J by 5 bases, 6 bases remained unmatched. The CDR3 DNA sequence: TGTGCCAGCTCATACGGGACTAGCGGGATAGACGAGCAGTACTTC. This gives the protein CASSYGTSGIDEQYF.

On this clonotype itself: One end of the junction fails to match germline, which may point to a read error. This chain uses TRBV3-1 with TRBJ2-1, with 9 bases matching TRBD1. CDR1 is LGHDT, CDR2 YNNKEL, per germline (reference sequence). The length of the CDR3 is 16 residues. The CDR3 is CASSSRTGESYNKQLF. CDR3 in DNA: TGTGCCAGCAGCTCCCGGACAGGGGAATCCTACAATAAGCAGTTGTTC.

The chain recombines TRBV10-3 with TRBJ1-2; the D is unclear. Germline V lookup: CDR1 ENHRY, CDR2 SYGVKD. With 2 bases removed from V and 13 bases from J, the gap between germline ends came to 14 bases. There are 12 residues in the CDR3. CDR3 DNA sequence: TGTGCCATCAGTGAGGTGCGGCAGGTCGCCACCTTC. As protein: CAISEVRQVATF.

The J gene is TRBJ1-5, the V gene TRBV12-3 or TRBV12-4; 7 nucleotides align to TRBD1. The CDR3 has 15 amino acids. Losses at the gene ends were 5 bases for V and 7 bases for J; bases not matched to a gene: 11. The CDR3 reads CASSPNRGSGQPQHF. CDR3 in DNA: TGTGCCAGCAGTCCTAACAGGGGATCGGGACAGCCCCAGCATTTT.

This clonotype showed up just once. The chain employs TRBV4-3 and TRBJ1-1; unclear D gene. From germline, CDR1 is LGHNA and CDR2 YSLEER. The CDR3 is 14 amino acids. Trimming pared 0 bases from V and 1 base from J, leaving 6 bases between. The CDR3: CASSQDFGNTEAFF. The CDR3 DNA follows: TGCGCCAGCAGCCAAGATTTCGGGAACACTGAAGCTTTCTTT.